The subject of this entry is one T cell receptor beta chain. What this receptor recognizes is not known. No per-base quality is available; no much larger clone lies one base away. The entry originates in a study of control samples from healthy donors and cancer patients (dated by TCRdb to about 2020). The germline V gene gives CDR1 as MRHNA and CDR2 as SNTAGT. The cysteine opens and the phenylalanine closes a CDR3 of 13 amino acids. Only the CDR3 part of the read is kept: 39 bases, read in frame from the first base. V is clipped by 8 bases and J by 6 bases, and the sequence between their germline boundaries is 16 bases long. Libraries were constructed by the immunoSEQ multiplex PCR assay. TCRdb took this table from immuneACCESS and kept in-frame rearrangements with V and J called. Such tables lack part of the clones; where checked against another copy, unresolved V genes explain under half of the gap, and the rest is unexplained. In this sample the table shows under 60,000 clones, 93% of which occur a single time. 23% of the sample is in the top ten clones.

The TCR comes from a woman between 45 and 65 years old with head and neck cancer. The chain is made from TRBV6-4 and TRBJ1-1, with TRBD1 as a weak D call on 6 bases. The sequenced sample consisted of PBMCs. The nucleotide sequence reads TGTGCCAGCTACAGGGCAGGGTTGGCTGAAGCTTTCTTT. This translates into CASYRAGLAEAFF.